Following are 27 T cell receptor beta chains from one sample sequenced in a study of OX40 agonist ivuxolimab in advanced cancers. Here immunoSEQ multiplex PCR was the method, and the copy in TCRdb shows in-frame clones only, minus some. Of tens of thousands of clones detected, roughly 80% appear once; the ten largest clones hold about 8%. This material consisted of CD4+ or CD8+ T cells sorted from blood, taken in a trial of the OX40 agonist ivuxolimab. Every receptor here comes from an adult with an advanced solid tumor such as melanoma, head and neck, liver or kidney cancer.

J is TRBJ1-1 and V is TRBV5-6; D gene uncertain. Germline V gives CDR1 SGHDT, CDR2 YYEEEE. The CDR3 covers 15 residues. Trimming removed 2 bases from V and 1 base from J, with 12 bases in between. For the CDR3, the DNA is TGTGCCAGCAGCTTATCCGGGCGGGGGAACACTGAAGCTTTCTTT. This codes for CASSLSGRGNTEAFF.

The chain carries TRBV7-9 and TRBJ1-4; D unresolved. Trimming shortened V by 2 bases and J by 4 bases, and 11 bases separated the two germline ends. In germline, CDR1 is SEHNR, CDR2 FQNEAQ (reference sequence). The CDR3 runs 15 residues. As DNA, the CDR3 is TGTGCCAGCAGCTTAAGTGGGGTGATTAATGAAAAACTGTTTTTT. This gives the protein CASSLSGVINEKLFF.

This clone was counted a few times. This chain connects TRBV9 to TRBJ2-3; 14 bases match TRBD2. This CDR3 is built from 16 residues. V was clipped by 0 bases and J by 9 bases; unmatched bases: 6. The germline gives CDR1 SGDLS, CDR2 YYNGEE. In DNA, the CDR3 is TGTGCCAGCAGCGTAGTAGGGACTAGCGGGAGTGGGACGCAGTATTTT. It yields the protein CASSVVGTSGSGTQYF.

The rearrangement joins TRBV2 to TRBJ2-7; possibly TRBD2 for D (5 bases). This CDR3 is built from 13 residues. V lost 8 bases and J 5 bases, leaving 16 bases between the germline ends. Germline V gene data show CDR1 as SNHLY and CDR2 as FYNNEI. In DNA form, the CDR3 reads TGTGCCAGCGGGAGACTGGTCCCGAACGAGCAGTACTTC. Encoded protein: CASGRLVPNEQYF.

The rearrangement uses TRBV9 and TRBJ1-1, with 8 bases that match TRBD1. CDR3 length equals 14 residues. J lost 5 bases, V lost 4 bases, and 7 bases had no gene match. Germline-derived CDR1 and CDR2 are SGDLS and YYNGEE. Here the CDR3 reads CASSTQTGGTEAFF. The CDR3 coding sequence is TGTGCCAGCAGCACCCAAACAGGGGGAACTGAAGCTTTCTTT.

V is TRBV27 and J is TRBJ1-1, with D possibly TRBD1 on 6 matching bases. Looked up from germline, CDR1 is MNHEY and CDR2 is SMNVEV (reference sequence). There are 15 residues in the CDR3. The V end was cut by 4 bases, the J end by 0 bases, with 12 bases between. The CDR3 bases are TGTGCCAGCAGTTCCCGAACAGGGCTGAACACTGAAGCTTTCTTT. It translates to CASSSRTGLNTEAFF.

The rearrangement uses TRBV7-2 and TRBJ2-3; D is uncertain. Germline V lookup: CDR1 SGHTA, CDR2 FQGNSA. V was shortened by 2 bases and J by 8 bases, with 11 bases between the two germline ends. The CDR3 contains 13 residues. The CDR3 DNA follows: TGTGCCAGCAGCTTAAGACCTCCAGGTACGCAGTATTTT. Its translation is CASSLRPPGTQYF.

The chain employs TRBV7-6 and TRBJ1-5; D unresolved. CDR1 SGHVS and CDR2 FNYEAQ come from the germline V gene. This CDR3 region has 15 residues. The V gene lost 5 bases and the J gene lost 1 base, with 12 bases spanning the gap. CDR3 in DNA: TGTGCCAGCAGCCTTCATCCGGGAAGCAATCAGCCCCAGCATTTT. Amino acids: CASSLHPGSNQPQHF.

The chain uses TRBV7-2 and TRBJ1-1, with D possibly matching TRBD1 (5 bases). V was cut by 5 bases and J by 7 bases, with 11 bases left in between. The CDR3 consists of 12 residues. The germline gives CDR1 SGHTA, CDR2 FQGNSA. The CDR3 loop reads CASSLGTREAFF. CDR3 in DNA: TGTGCCAGCAGCCTGGGGACCCGTGAAGCTTTCTTT.

The chain employs TRBV7-2 and TRBJ2-3; D might be TRBD1 or TRBD2, each matching 8 bases. Germline CDR1 reads SGHTA; CDR2 reads FQGNSA. The CDR3 is 16 amino acids. V lost 0 bases and J 6 bases, leaving 16 bases between the germline ends. The CDR3 loop is CASSLAVAGQVDTQYF. The CDR3, as DNA: TGTGCCAGCAGCTTAGCGGTAGCGGGACAGGTGGATACGCAGTATTTT.

The chain joins TRBV19 to TRBJ2-4; a weak D match, TRBD2 (5 bases). V gave up 3 bases and J gave up 6 bases, with 9 bases separating them. The CDR3 runs 13 residues. Germline assignment: CDR1 LNHDA and CDR2 SQIVND (reference sequence). This CDR3 reads CASSMQRLNIQYF. The CDR3, as DNA: TGTGCCAGTAGTATGCAGCGGTTAAACATTCAGTACTTC. Using reference TRBV19 and TRBJ2-4 for the parts outside the CDR3, the full variable domain is DGGITQSPKYLFRKEGQNVTLSCEQNLNHDAMYWYRQDPGQGLRLIYYSQIVNDFQKGDIAEGYSVSREKKESFPLTVTSAQKNPTAFYLCASSMQRLNIQYFGAGTRLSVL.

This clone has just one count. The chain recombines TRBV11-2 with TRBJ1-3; D is possibly TRBD1 (6 bases). V lost 4 bases and J lost 0, with 13 bases in between. The CDR3 is 16 residues long. Per the germline V gene, CDR1 is SGHAT and CDR2 is FQNNGV. The CDR3 DNA follows: TGTGCCAGCAGCTCCCGGACAGCGCACTCTGGAAACACCATATATTTT. It encodes CASSSRTAHSGNTIYF. The full variable domain, in which reference TRBV11-2 and TRBJ1-3 provide the parts outside the CDR3, is EAGVAQSPRYKIIEKRQSVAFWCNPISGHATLYWYQQILGQGPKLLIQFQNNGVVDDSQLPKDRFSAERLKGVDSTLKIQPAKLEDSAVYLCASSSRTAHSGNTIYFGEGSWLTVV.

The chain recombines TRBV18 with TRBJ1-6; 8 bases align to TRBD1. Trimming cost V 5 bases and J 9 bases; bases outside gene matches: 21. CDR3 length equals 19 residues. Germline V gene sequence: CDR1 KGHSH, CDR2 LQKENI. This chain's CDR3 is CASSSGQARLLINPSPLHF. CDR3 coding DNA: TGTGCCAGCTCATCGGGACAGGCCCGCCTTCTAATAAACCCTTCACCCCTCCACTTT.

The chain recombines TRBV27 with TRBJ1-1; 7 positions match TRBD1. Germline V lookup: CDR1 MNHEY, CDR2 SMNVEV (reference sequence). The CDR3 is made up of 15 amino acids. With V trimmed by 6 bases and J by 3 bases, 10 bases remained unmatched. CDR3 amino acids: CASSKQGISYTEAFF. CDR3 DNA sequence: TGTGCCAGCAGCAAACAGGGGATTAGTTACACTGAAGCTTTCTTT.

The CDR3 reads CASSRSGTGGTIYF. CDR3 coding DNA: TGTGCCAGCAGCCGTTCCGGGACAGGGGGCACCATATATTTT. J is TRBJ1-3 and V is TRBV11-2; 11 nucleotides agree with TRBD1. Germline-derived CDR1 and CDR2 are SGHAT and FQNNGV. The CDR3 extends over 14 amino acids. Losses at the gene ends were 5 bases for V and 9 bases for J; bases not matched to a gene: 6.

V is TRBV30 and J is TRBJ1-2; D might be TRBD1 (5 bases). The CDR3 consists of 13 residues. Germline V lookup: CDR1 GTSNPN, CDR2 SVGIG (reference sequence). V was trimmed by 0 bases and J by 2 bases, leaving 7 bases between them. The CDR3 DNA sequence: TGTGCCTGGAGTGTTTCAGGGAACTATGGCTACACCTTC. Translation: CAWSVSGNYGYTF.

This clone was recorded many times. The V and J genes are TRBV2 and TRBJ1-5; the D is unclear. CDR3 size: 16 residues. Trimming left V 3 bases short and J 6 bases short, with 18 bases between. Germline V gene lookup returns CDR1 SNHLY and CDR2 FYNNEI. CDR3 coding DNA: TGTGCCAGCAGTGATAATGTCCGGCAGCGGGGTCAGCCCCAGCATTTT. Amino acids: CASSDNVRQRGQPQHF.

The chain joins TRBV2 to TRBJ2-5, with a tentative D call TRBD1 (5 bases). Between the trimmed V and J ends, which lost 4 bases and 3 bases, there was a span of 9 bases. The CDR3 sequence is 13 residues long. In germline, CDR1 is SNHLY, CDR2 FYNNEI. CDR3 in DNA: TGTGCCAGCAGTGGACAGACGGAAGAGACCCAGTACTTC. It encodes CASSGQTEETQYF.

The J gene is TRBJ2-1, the V gene TRBV7-9, with D maybe TRBD2 (6 bases). There are 17 residues in the CDR3. Between the trimmed V and J ends, which lost 4 bases and 4 bases, there was a span of 20 bases. The germline V gene has CDR1 SEHNR and CDR2 FQNEAQ (reference sequence). DNA of the CDR3: TGTGCCAGCAGCTCCCCCGGGACTTGGAGGTCGTACAATGAGCAGTTCTTC. Translating it yields CASSSPGTWRSYNEQFF.

The chain recombines TRBV4-3 with TRBJ1-2; no definite D call. Germline lookup yields CDR1 LGHNA and CDR2 YSLEER. This CDR3 is 14 amino acids long. The V end lost 1 base, the J end lost 8 bases, and 14 bases lay between the germline ends. CDR3 protein: CASSQAPTMGGYTF. CDR3 in DNA: TGCGCCAGCAGCCAAGCCCCGACGATGGGAGGCTACACCTTC.

This clone was recorded a few times. The chain carries TRBV7-9 and TRBJ1-1; 10 positions match TRBD1. Trimming cost V 4 bases and J 5 bases; bases outside gene matches: 1. CDR1 is SEHNR and CDR2 is FQNEAQ in the germline V gene (reference sequence). The CDR3 consists of 13 residues. CDR3 sequence (DNA): TGTGCCAGCAGCTGGACAGGGGGGACTGAAGCTTTCTTT. Translated: CASSWTGGTEAFF.

The J gene is TRBJ1-4, the V gene TRBV25-1; D call uncertain. CDR1 is MGHDK and CDR2 is SYGVNS in the germline V gene. Trimming took off 1 base at V and 7 bases at J, with 7 bases between the two ends. The CDR3 consists of 13 residues. CDR3 sequence (DNA): TGTGCCAGCAGTGAATCTGGATTTGAAAAACTGTTTTTT. This translates into CASSESGFEKLFF.

This chain joins TRBV11-2 and TRBJ1-1; D is possibly TRBD1 (6 bases). The V gene lost 1 base and the J gene lost 2 bases, with 14 bases spanning the gap. Germline values: CDR1 SGHAT, CDR2 FQNNGV. The CDR3 spans 16 residues. The CDR3, as DNA: TGTGCCAGCAGCTTAGTGGGACATTCGGCAAACACTGAAGCTTTCTTT. Protein: CASSLVGHSANTEAFF.

J is TRBJ1-1 and V is TRBV6-5; 8 nucleotides agree with TRBD1. V dropped 5 bases and J dropped 5; count of bases not matched to a gene: 7. CDR3 length: 14 residues. Germline V gene lookup returns CDR1 MNHEY and CDR2 SVGAGI. The CDR3 here is CASSDQGAGTEAFF. In DNA form, the CDR3 reads TGTGCCAGCAGTGACCAGGGGGCGGGTACTGAAGCTTTCTTT.

This sequence joins TRBV11-2 and TRBJ1-1; 7 bases fit TRBD1. Germline V CDR1 and CDR2: SGHAT, FQNNGV. Trimming at V came to 4 bases and at J to 0 bases, leaving 5 bases not matched to a gene. This CDR3 contains 15 residues. CDR3 sequence (DNA): TGTGCCAGCAGCTCCCGGACAGGTATGAACACTGAAGCTTTCTTT. Amino acid sequence: CASSSRTGMNTEAFF.

This clone was seen only once. This rearrangement joins TRBV4-1 to TRBJ2-7; 11 bases fit TRBD1. The junction had 9 bases not matched to a gene; V was cut back by 5 bases and J by 3 bases. CDR1 MGHRA and CDR2 YSYEKL come from the germline V gene. This CDR3 is built from 16 residues. The DNA of the CDR3 is TGCGCCAGCAGCGAAAGAGGGACAGGGGGTATCTACGAGCAGTACTTC. Its translation: CASSERGTGGIYEQYF.

This chain connects TRBV11-3 to TRBJ2-1; 9 bases align to TRBD2. The CDR3 loop spans 14 amino acids. V shed 5 bases, J shed 7 bases, and the junction held 6 bases outside the gene matches. Germline V CDR1 and CDR2: SGHNT, YENEEA. The CDR3 region has the DNA TGTGCCAGCAGCCCGGGGACTAGCTATAATGAGCAGTTCTTC. Protein sequence: CASSPGTSYNEQFF.